The 3 T cell receptor beta chains listed next were all sequenced from one sample in a study of blood T cells in healthy people across ages. Using a J-beta primer mix together with a sample-barcoded 5' primer, a second PCR was run for roughly 6 to 11 cycles. TCRdb analysed the 5' RACE reads with MiXCR anew, one entry per CDR3 protein. The table shows about 730,000 distinct CDR3 sequences, with approximately 39% occurring only once. Sequenced input: blood. The receptors were gathered from a woman in her fifties or sixties in good health.

This clonotype was detected only a few times. The chain has TRBV28 and TRBJ2-1, with D hard to call. Germline lookup yields CDR1 MDHEN and CDR2 SYDVKM. Between the trimmed V and J ends, which lost 8 bases and 3 bases, there was a span of 8 bases. This CDR3 has 12 amino acids. The CDR3, as DNA: TGTGCCAGCGATAGCTTCTACAATGAGCAGTTCTTC. Amino acid sequence: CASDSFYNEQFF.

The J gene is TRBJ1-1, the V gene TRBV12-3 or TRBV12-4, with a tentative D call TRBD1 (5 bases). Trimming shortened V by 7 bases and J by 4 bases, and 13 bases separated the two germline ends. The CDR3 is 13 amino acids. The chain's CDR3 is CASNSGSGTEAFF. CDR3 nucleotide sequence: TGTGCCAGCAATTCAGGGTCGGGCACTGAAGCTTTCTTT.

The sample holds a few counts of this clonotype. J is TRBJ1-2 and V is TRBV7-2, with unresolved D. The CDR3 covers 10 residues. CDR1 SGHTA and CDR2 FQGNSA come from the germline V gene. V dropped 2 bases and J dropped 7 bases, with 2 bases sitting between them. CDR3 residues: CASSLPGYTF. As DNA, the CDR3 is TGTGCCAGCAGCTTACCTGGCTACACCTTC.